A selection of T cell receptor beta chains follows, all from one sample in a study of cytomegalovirus exposure and HLA in healthy donors. Assay: immunoSEQ multiplex PCR; the TCRdb copy retains only in-frame clones and omits some. The table shows about 180,000 clones, with approximately 82% occurring only once. Input material: PBMCs. Receptors originate from a woman in her 30s in good health and CMV-seronegative. The CDR3 runs from the conserved cysteine through the conserved F or W. The order of the fields is V gene, D gene, clone size, CDR3 protein. D genes are given only for firm matches. Clone size, where shown, is once, few, many, or a class for clones that have expanded.

TRBV19	TRBD1	few	CATQKYLGQRNIQYF
TRBV2	TRBD1	.	CASSEIIGDRPSYEQYF
TRBV7-9	TRBD2	.	CASSYFGLAATDTQYF
TRBV4-3	TRBD1	.	CASSQDGVSGGNEQFF
TRBV2	TRBD2	few	CASSPLSGVRDTQYF
TRBV27	TRBD1	.	CASSRTGGGSNQPQHF
TRBV7-2	.	.	CASSLARANYGYTF
TRBV9	TRBD1	.	CASSARQGASSGNTIYF
TRBV11-2	TRBD1	.	CASSSSGTGGGYEQYF
TRBV19	TRBD1	.	CASSITGVRQPQHF
TRBV5-1	TRBD2	.	CASSWTSGSPTYNEQFF
TRBV27	.	.	CASSSTFTDTQYF
TRBV5-6	.	.	CASSLVQGPGTQYF
TRBV30	.	.	CAWSTTADRSQETQYF
TRBV6-5	.	.	CASGLENNQPQHF
TRBV30	TRBD1	.	CAWAGQPNSPLHF
TRBV5-1	.	.	CASSLGAAGTGELFF
TRBV10-1	TRBD1	once	CASSDRDGGQPQHF
TRBV10-3	TRBD1	.	CAISDPGGLSGYEQYF
TRBV28	.	.	CASSQDLTGIRTEAFF
TRBV5-1	TRBD1	.	CASSLSLGTETSTDTQYF
TRBV6-6	TRBD2	.	CASSSGRLAAYNEQFF
TRBV29-1	.	.	CSVARNTGELFF
TRBV29-1	.	.	CSGQTGPGLAQYF
TRBV11-1	.	few	CASVGGSYTGELFF
TRBV7-3	TRBD2	.	CASSLTSGTDTQYF
TRBV9	.	.	CASSAPGVSGNTIYF